A selection of T cell receptor beta chains follows, all from one sample in a study of T-cell reconstitution after alpha-beta-depleted transplantation in children. TCRdb reprocessed the PCR reads with MiXCR, giving one entry per CDR3 protein. This table has 400,000 to 500,000 distinct CDR3 sequences, roughly 11% appearing once. Source: PBMCs from the stem cell graft donor, taken from the stem cell graft. These receptors all come from a human donor who donated a stem cell graft to a child with acute myeloid leukemia. CDR3s include the opening cysteine and the closing phenylalanine or tryptophan. The D gene is left open where the match is weak. Clone size, where shown, is once, few, many, or a class for clones that have expanded.

size	D	V	length	J	DNA	CDR3
few	-	TRBV7-9	16	TRBJ2-4	TGTGCCAGCAGCTTAGGGAGTGGACTAGCCAAAAACATTCAGTACTTC	CASSLGSGLAKNIQYF
few	TRBD1	TRBV12-3/TRBV12-4	16	TRBJ2-5	TGTGCCAGCAGTTCAACAGGGGGCGAGAGACAAGAGACCCAGTACTTC	CASSSTGGERQETQYF
few	TRBD2	TRBV6-5	18	TRBJ2-5	TGTGCCAGCAGTTACTCGATCGGCAGCGGGGGGCCCGGGGAGACCCAGTACTTC	CASSYSIGSGGPGETQYF
-	TRBD1	TRBV3-1	17	TRBJ2-7	TGTGCCAGCAGCCAAGCAATGGCGACAGGGAGCTCCTACGAGCAGTACTTC	CASSQAMATGSSYEQYF
few	-	TRBV5-1	12	TRBJ2-5	TGCGCCAGCAGGGTGGGTAGCGAGACCCAGTACTTC	CASRVGSETQYF
-	TRBD1	TRBV20-1	14	TRBJ1-1	TGCAGTGCTGAACTCGGACAGGCGCACACTGAAGCTTTCTTT	CSAELGQAHTEAFF
many	-	TRBV9	12	TRBJ2-3	TGTGCCAGCAGCGTAGCGGAGGATACGCAGTATTTT	CASSVAEDTQYF
-	-	TRBV6-5	15	TRBJ1-5	TGTGCCAGCAGTTATCCGGGGGGCGTAGGTCAGCCCCAGCATTTT	CASSYPGGVGQPQHF
-	-	TRBV5-5	16	TRBJ2-3	TGTGCCAGCAGCTTGGGCCAGGGGGGCAGAACAGATACGCAGTATTTT	CASSLGQGGRTDTQYF
-	TRBD2	TRBV27	18	TRBJ2-3	TGTGCCAGCAGTCTCGGACTAGCGGGGGGGCCTTTCCCAGATACGCAGTATTTT	CASSLGLAGGPFPDTQYF
many	TRBD2	TRBV7-9	17	TRBJ2-1	TGTGCCAGCAGCTTAGGGGGACTAGCGGGCTCCTACAATGAGCAGTTCTTC	CASSLGGLAGSYNEQFF
many	-	TRBV10-3	13	TRBJ2-1	TGTGCCATCAGTGCGGACCCGTACAATGAGCAGTTCTTC	CAISADPYNEQFF
-	TRBD1	TRBV5-1	15	TRBJ1-1	TGCGCCAGCAACGGCGGGACAGAGAGAACCACTGAAGCTTTCTTT	CASNGGTERTTEAFF
many	-	TRBV4-2	16	TRBJ2-3	TGTGCCAGCAGCCAAGAAGGTTCGGGAGTAGCAGATACGCAGTATTTT	CASSQEGSGVADTQYF
-	TRBD1	TRBV20-1	21	TRBJ1-3	TGCAGTGCTAGAGATTCTCGTCTCGGGACAGGGGGCCTTTCCTCTGGAAACACCATATATTTT	CSARDSRLGTGGLSSGNTIYF
-	-	TRBV2	13	TRBJ2-2	TGTGCCAGCAGCGAGCGAGCTGGCGGGGAGCTGTTTTTT	CASSERAGGELFF
many	-	TRBV12-3/TRBV12-4	13	TRBJ2-2	TGTGCCAGCAGTTTAGTGGGAGTCGGGGAGCTGTTTTTT	CASSLVGVGELFF
-	TRBD1	TRBV7-2	15	TRBJ1-1	TGTGCCAGCAGCTTACGGGACAGGGGAGGCACTGAAGCTTTCTTT	CASSLRDRGGTEAFF
many	-	TRBV19	12	TRBJ2-3	TGTGCCAGTAGTAGGGGCACAGATACGCAGTATTTT	CASSRGTDTQYF
few	-	TRBV9	15	TRBJ1-4	TGTGCCAGCAGCTTCGGGGCCGCAACTAATGAAAAACTGTTTTTT	CASSFGAATNEKLFF
many	-	TRBV6-5	13	TRBJ2-5	TGTGCCAGCAGTTCACAGGGGAGGGAGACCCAGTACTTC	CASSSQGRETQYF
many	TRBD2	TRBV5-6	14	TRBJ2-5	TGTGCCAGCAGCTTGGTTGGAGCGGGGGAGACCCAGTACTTC	CASSLVGAGETQYF
-	-	TRBV7-3	13	TRBJ1-1	TGTGCCAGCAGCCTAACATCGAACACTGAAGCTTTCTTT	CASSLTSNTEAFF
few	TRBD2	TRBV7-6	16	TRBJ2-1	TGTGCCAGCAGCCCTCCCCTAGCGGGAGTAGTCAATGAGCAGTTCTTC	CASSPPLAGVVNEQFF
-	-	TRBV6-1	17	TRBJ1-4	TGTGCCAGCAGTAATCCAGGGAGACGAAGAACTAATGAAAAACTGTTTTTT	CASSNPGRRRTNEKLFF
-	-	TRBV7-3	15	TRBJ2-5	TGTGCCAGCAGCTTTCCGCTACTGGGTCAGGAGACCCAGTACTTC	CASSFPLLGQETQYF
-	TRBD1	TRBV5-1	15	TRBJ2-3	TGCGCCAGCAGCTTGGAAGGACAGGGTGGAGATACGCAGTATTTT	CASSLEGQGGDTQYF
-	-	TRBV6-1	15	TRBJ2-1	TGTGCCAGTAGTACGGGGTCCAGCTCCTACAATGAGCAGTTCTTC	CASSTGSSSYNEQFF
-	TRBD2	TRBV5-1	18	TRBJ2-5	TGCGCCAGCAGCTTGGAGGGGACTAGCGGAACTATCCAAGAGACCCAGTACTTC	CASSLEGTSGTIQETQYF
few	TRBD2	TRBV5-6	15	TRBJ2-5	TGTGCCAGCAGCCTCCCGGTACGGGGGGAAGAGACCCAGTACTTC	CASSLPVRGEETQYF
many	TRBD1	TRBV5-1	17	TRBJ2-2	TGCGCCAGCAGCCTCGCCTCGACCGGGACAGTGACCGGGGAGCTGTTTTTT	CASSLASTGTVTGELFF
few	TRBD1	TRBV5-4	13	TRBJ1-2	TGTGCCAGCAGTTGGGACAGGGGCTATGGCTACACCTTC	CASSWDRGYGYTF
-	-	TRBV3-1	14	TRBJ2-5	TGTGCCAGCAGCCGAAGGACAAAGCAAGAGACCCAGTACTTC	CASSRRTKQETQYF
few	-	TRBV7-3	15	TRBJ1-1	TGTGCCAGCAGCCCTGGGCCAGGGGCCCCCCGCGAAGCTTTCTTT	CASSPGPGAPREAFF
few	-	TRBV2	9	TRBJ1-2	TGTGCCCGATCGACAGGCTACACCTTC	CARSTGYTF
-	-	TRBV7-8	15	TRBJ1-5	TGTGCCAGCAGCTTACTTCTTTACAGCAATCAGCCCCAGCATTTT	CASSLLLYSNQPQHF
few	TRBD1	TRBV11-2	17	TRBJ2-4	TGTGCCAGCAGCTCAAGAGGACAGGGGGCAGGCAAAAACATTCAGTACTTC	CASSSRGQGAGKNIQYF
few	-	TRBV29-1	12	TRBJ2-5	TGCAGCGTTGAAGGGGTGCGGGAGACCCAGTACTTC	CSVEGVRETQYF
many	TRBD2	TRBV29-1	13	TRBJ2-1	TGCAGCGCCAGCGGGAGTGGGTACAATGAGCAGTTCTTC	CSASGSGYNEQFF